These T cell receptor beta chains were read from a single sample in a study of blood T cells in healthy people across ages. One entry per CDR3 protein results from TCRdb running MiXCR on the 5' RACE reads. The profile shows about 830,000 distinct CDR3 sequences, 62% of them singletons. Source material: blood. These receptors all come from a man in his thirties or forties in good health. The CDR3 runs from the conserved cysteine through the conserved F or W. The D gene is left open where the match is weak. Where a row states a size, it is once, few, many or the class of an expanded clone; other rows omit it.

D	size	J	V	CDR3	DNA
-	-	TRBJ2-3	TRBV7-2	CASSLGGWDTQYF	TGTGCCAGCAGTCTGGGGGGTTGGGATACGCAGTATTTT
-	-	TRBJ1-5	TRBV21-1	CASSSHKGQGTQPQHF	TGTGCCAGCAGCAGTCACAAAGGACAGGGCACTCAGCCCCAGCATTTT
-	-	TRBJ2-5	TRBV7-9	CASRYRTETQYF	TGTGCCAGCAGATACAGGACGGAGACCCAGTACTTC
-	few	TRBJ2-2	TRBV12-3/TRBV12-4	CASSSILYPGGELFF	TGTGCCAGCAGTTCGATTCTTTATCCAGGCGGGGAGCTGTTTTTT
-	-	TRBJ2-2	TRBV20-1	CSAKRARDGELFF	TGCAGTGCTAAACGGGCCCGGGACGGGGAGCTGTTTTTT
-	-	TRBJ2-3	TRBV7-3	CASSLTEISDTQYF	TGTGCCAGCAGCTTGACAGAAATCTCAGATACGCAGTATTTT
-	many	TRBJ2-3	TRBV5-1	CASSLGQSTDTQYF	TGCGCCAGCAGTTTAGGACAGAGCACAGATACGCAGTATTTT
-	-	TRBJ1-1	TRBV20-1	CSAREGEGVWTEAFF	TGCAGTGCTAGAGAAGGTGAGGGGGTCTGGACTGAAGCTTTCTTT
-	few	TRBJ2-5	TRBV7-2	CASSFPGGPQYF	TGTGCCAGCAGTTTCCCCGGAGGCCCCCAGTACTTC
-	-	TRBJ2-5	TRBV29-1	CSAQREQQETQYF	TGCAGCGCACAGAGGGAACAGCAAGAGACCCAGTACTTC
TRBD1	few	TRBJ2-6	TRBV2	CASRQGGYSGANVLTF	TGTGCCAGTAGACAGGGGGGGTACTCTGGGGCCAACGTCCTGACTTTC
TRBD1	-	TRBJ2-1	TRBV6-5	CASSYADRAYNEQFF	TGTGCCAGCAGTTACGCGGACAGGGCATACAATGAGCAGTTCTTC
-	-	TRBJ2-5	TRBV7-9	CASSLLDRQETQYF	TGTGCCAGCAGCTTACTCGACAGGCAAGAGACCCAGTACTTC
TRBD1	-	TRBJ1-6	TRBV7-2	CASSLRTGKNSPLHF	TGTGCCAGCAGCTTGCGGACAGGGAAAAATTCACCCCTCCACTTT
-	few	TRBJ2-7	TRBV2	CASSEFGGPSYEQYF	TGTGCCAGCAGTGAATTCGGGGGGCCTTCCTACGAGCAGTACTTC
TRBD1	-	TRBJ2-7	TRBV20-1	CSASEGARFEQYF	TGCAGTGCTAGTGAGGGGGCGCGTTTCGAGCAGTACTTC
TRBD2	few	TRBJ2-7	TRBV20-1	CSARGGGGEQYF	TGCAGTGCTAGGGGCGGGGGAGGCGAGCAGTACTTC
-	-	TRBJ1-2	TRBV25-1	CASSARQADYGYTF	TGTGCCAGCAGTGCGAGACAGGCGGACTATGGCTACACCTTC
TRBD2	once	TRBJ2-1	TRBV29-1	CSVTGTSVADEQFF	TGCAGCGTGACCGGGACTAGCGTAGCCGATGAGCAGTTCTTC
TRBD1	-	TRBJ1-5	TRBV12-3/TRBV12-4	CASRPGGGNQPQHF	TGTGCCAGCAGACCAGGGGGGGGCAATCAGCCCCAGCATTTT
-	-	TRBJ2-5	TRBV15	CATSRDRSSLEYETQYF	TGTGCCACCAGCAGAGATCGAAGCAGCCTAGAGTATGAGACCCAGTACTTC
-	-	TRBJ2-3	TRBV20-1	CSAFTTSKASGTQYF	TGCAGTGCTTTTACAACTAGCAAGGCCTCGGGGACGCAGTATTTT
-	-	TRBJ2-1	TRBV9	CASSVGGVHHNEQFF	TGTGCCAGCAGCGTAGGGGGAGTGCACCACAATGAGCAGTTCTTC
-	-	TRBJ2-3	TRBV7-2	CASSPVAMDTQYF	TGTGCCAGCAGCCCCGTGGCAATGGATACGCAGTATTTT
-	-	TRBJ1-2	TRBV27	CASSLSRRAGAYGYTF	TGTGCCAGCAGTTTATCCCGACGGGCAGGGGCCTATGGCTACACCTTC
-	many	TRBJ2-4	TRBV3-1	CASSQGASKNIQYF	TGTGCCAGCAGCCAGGGGGCTTCCAAAAACATTCAGTACTTC
-	-	TRBJ2-5	TRBV28	CASSQTVWETQYF	TGTGCCAGCAGCCAGACAGTTTGGGAGACCCAGTACTTC
TRBD1	-	TRBJ1-2	TRBV6-1	CASSEGTGSNYGYTF	TGTGCCAGCAGTGAAGGGACAGGCAGTAACTATGGCTACACCTTC
TRBD1	-	TRBJ2-4	TRBV6-2/TRBV6-3	CASSYVSGTGYKNIQYF	TGTGCCAGCAGTTACGTCTCCGGGACAGGGTACAAAAACATTCAGTACTTC
-	few	TRBJ1-5	TRBV27	CASSLSGLINQPQHF	TGTGCCAGCAGTTTATCGGGACTGATAAATCAGCCCCAGCATTTT
-	-	TRBJ1-2	TRBV7-3	CASSRIGTPALGYTF	TGTGCCAGCAGCAGAATAGGGACACCGGCTCTTGGCTACACCTTC
-	-	TRBJ1-4	TRBV27	CASSPKPPGRINEKLFF	TGTGCCAGCAGCCCTAAGCCCCCGGGACGGATTAATGAAAAACTGTTTTTT
-	-	TRBJ1-6	TRBV27	CASSFGAGALDSPLHF	TGTGCCAGCAGTTTCGGGGCAGGGGCCTTAGATTCACCCCTCCACTTT
-	-	TRBJ2-3	TRBV6-6	CASSTNSGGPKDTQYF	TGTGCCAGCAGTACAAACTCCGGGGGGCCAAAAGATACGCAGTATTTT
-	-	TRBJ2-1	TRBV4-3	CASSLTGLGNNEQFF	TGCGCCAGCAGCCTGACGGGCCTAGGGAACAATGAGCAGTTCTTC
-	few	TRBJ2-7	TRBV7-2	CASSPRGRSSYEQYF	TGTGCCAGCAGTCCCCGCGGCAGGAGCTCCTACGAGCAGTACTTC
-	-	TRBJ2-6	TRBV2	CASSELGANVLTF	TGTGCCAGCAGTGAGCTGGGGGCCAACGTCCTGACTTTC
-	-	TRBJ1-4	TRBV3-1	CASRLVPNEKLFF	TGTGCCAGCCGCCTGGTCCCTAATGAAAAACTGTTTTTT
-	-	TRBJ2-1	TRBV29-1	CSVETAYEQFF	TGCAGCGTTGAAACTGCATACGAGCAGTTCTTC
TRBD2	-	TRBJ2-5	TRBV10-3	CAISEVAGARETQYF	TGTGCCATCAGTGAGGTAGCGGGGGCCCGGGAGACCCAGTACTTC